This T cell receptor beta chain was observed in a study of T cells in Graves' hyperthyroidism and ophthalmopathy. The CDR3 covers 13 residues. The ends lost 3 bases at V and 8 bases at J; junction bases unmatched: 6. Germline V CDR1 and CDR2: SGHRS, YFSETQ. Concerning this clonotype itself: Antigen: not known.

Findings and caveats of the study: The model anticipated ophthalmopathy a median about 7 months pre-onset. Blood also contained most expanded thyroid clonotypes above 0.001.

Lactation, pregnancy, other autoimmune disease or uncontrolled infection led to exclusion of patients. Each diagnosis was grounded in clinical symptoms, serum thyroxine and TRAb, thyroid ultrasound, and orbital computed tomography. Amplification of TCR beta CDR3 regions used RNA as the template. The HTBI set primed first-round TCR CDR3 RT-PCR. TCRdb re-derived calls from the multiplex PCR reads in MiXCR, one entry per CDR3 protein. The sample has about 570,000 distinct CDR3 sequences; 40% to 55% are singletons. The sequence was collected from an adult woman with Graves' disease, either hyperthyroidism or ophthalmopathy (not recorded which). Sequencing was done on a sample of peripheral blood or thyroid tissue (not recorded which). This rearrangement joins TRBV5-1 to TRBJ1-2, with TRBD1 matching over 8 bases. As DNA, the CDR3 is TGCGCCAGCAGCTCACAGGGGGAAGGAGGCTACACCTTC. It translates to CASSSQGEGGYTF. The full variable domain, in which reference TRBV5-1 and TRBJ1-2 provide the parts outside the CDR3, is KAGVTQTPRYLIKTRGQQVTLSCSPISGHRSVSWYQQTPGQGLQFLFEYFSETQRNKGNFPGRFSGRQFSNSRSEMNVSTLELGDSALYLCASSSQGEGGYTFGSGTRLTVV.